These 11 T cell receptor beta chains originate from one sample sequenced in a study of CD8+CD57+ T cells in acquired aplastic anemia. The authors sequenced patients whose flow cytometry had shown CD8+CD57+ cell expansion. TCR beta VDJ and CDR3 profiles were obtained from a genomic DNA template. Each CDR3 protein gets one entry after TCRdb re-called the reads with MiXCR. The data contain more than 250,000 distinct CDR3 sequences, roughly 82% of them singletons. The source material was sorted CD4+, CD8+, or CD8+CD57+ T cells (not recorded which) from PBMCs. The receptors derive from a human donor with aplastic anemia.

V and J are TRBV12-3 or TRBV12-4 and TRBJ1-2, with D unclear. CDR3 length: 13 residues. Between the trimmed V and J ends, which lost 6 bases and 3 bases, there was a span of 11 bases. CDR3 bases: TGTGCCAGCAGCCCACCCTGGTACTATGGCTACACCTTC. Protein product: CASSPPWYYGYTF.

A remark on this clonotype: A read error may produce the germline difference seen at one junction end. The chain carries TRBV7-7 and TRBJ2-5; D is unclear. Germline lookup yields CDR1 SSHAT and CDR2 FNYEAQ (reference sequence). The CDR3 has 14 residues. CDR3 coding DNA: TGTGCTAGCAGCTTATCCCCGAGGAATGAGAAGTTCTTCTTC. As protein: CASSLSPRNEKFFF.

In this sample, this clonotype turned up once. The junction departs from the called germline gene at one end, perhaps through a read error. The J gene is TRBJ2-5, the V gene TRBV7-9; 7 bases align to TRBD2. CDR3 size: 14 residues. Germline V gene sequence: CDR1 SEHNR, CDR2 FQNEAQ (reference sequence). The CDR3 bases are TGTGCCACCAGCAGAGGCAGCGGGGAAGGGACCCAGGACTTC. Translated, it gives CATSRGSGEGTQDF. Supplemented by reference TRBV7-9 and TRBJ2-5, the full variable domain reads DTGVSQNPRHKITKRGQNVTFRCDPISEHNRLYWYRQTLGQGPEFLTYFQNEAQLEKSRLLSDRFSAERPKGSFSTLEIQRTEQGDSAMYLCATSRGSGEGTQDFGPGTRLLVL.

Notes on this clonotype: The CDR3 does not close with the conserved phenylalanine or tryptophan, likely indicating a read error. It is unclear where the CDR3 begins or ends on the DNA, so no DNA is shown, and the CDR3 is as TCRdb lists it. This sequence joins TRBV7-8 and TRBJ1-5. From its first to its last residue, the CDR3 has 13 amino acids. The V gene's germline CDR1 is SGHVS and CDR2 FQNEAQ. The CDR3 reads CASSLDGGPDTHY.

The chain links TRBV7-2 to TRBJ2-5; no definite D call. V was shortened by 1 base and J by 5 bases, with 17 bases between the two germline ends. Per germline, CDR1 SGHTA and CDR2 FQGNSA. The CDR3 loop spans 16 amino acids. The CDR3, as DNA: TGTGCCAGCAGCTTAGGGAACCGGGCCAAAGGGGAGACCCAGTACTTC. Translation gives CASSLGNRAKGETQYF. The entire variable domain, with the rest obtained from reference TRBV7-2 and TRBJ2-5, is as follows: GAGVSQSPSNKVTEKGKDVELRCDPISGHTALYWYRQSLGQGLEFLIYFQGNSAPDKSGLPSDRFSAERTGGSVSTLTIQRTQQEDSAVYLCASSLGNRAKGETQYFGPGTRLLVL.

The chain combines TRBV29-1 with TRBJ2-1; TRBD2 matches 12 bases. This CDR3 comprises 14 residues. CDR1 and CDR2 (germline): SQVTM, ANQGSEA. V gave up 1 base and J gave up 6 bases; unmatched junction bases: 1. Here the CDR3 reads CSVEGLAGVNEQFF. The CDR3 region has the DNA TGCAGCGTTGAAGGACTAGCGGGAGTCAATGAGCAGTTCTTC.

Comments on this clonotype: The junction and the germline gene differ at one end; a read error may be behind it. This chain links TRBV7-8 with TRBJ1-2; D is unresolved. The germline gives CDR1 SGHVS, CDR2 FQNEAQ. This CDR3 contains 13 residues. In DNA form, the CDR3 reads TGTGCCAGCAGCTTAGGCCTAGGTGGCGGTACGCCCTTC. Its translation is CASSLGLGGGTPF. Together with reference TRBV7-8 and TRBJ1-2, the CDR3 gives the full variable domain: GAGVSQSPRYKVAKRGQDVALRCDPISGHVSLFWYQQALGQGPEFLTYFQNEAQLDKSGLPSDRFFAERPEGSVSTLKIQRTQQEDSAVYLCASSLGLGGGTPFGSGTRLTVV.

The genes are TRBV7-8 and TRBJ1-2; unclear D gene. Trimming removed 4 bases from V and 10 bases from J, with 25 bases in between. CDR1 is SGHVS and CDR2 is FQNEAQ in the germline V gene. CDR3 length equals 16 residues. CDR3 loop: CASSSRPDGTAHAYTF. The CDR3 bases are TGTGCCAGCAGCTCACGGCCAGACGGCACAGCCCATGCCTACACCTTC.

DNA for the CDR3: TGTGCCAGCAGTGCTAACTCGGCGGGGCGGGGCAATGAGCAGTTCTTC. Translating gives CASSANSAGRGNEQFF. V gene TRBV25-1 combines with J gene TRBJ2-1; a possible D gene is TRBD2 (6 bases). The CDR3 spans 16 residues. The germline V gene encodes CDR1 MGHDK and CDR2 SYGVNS. V was clipped by 4 bases and J by 6 bases, with 19 bases between them.

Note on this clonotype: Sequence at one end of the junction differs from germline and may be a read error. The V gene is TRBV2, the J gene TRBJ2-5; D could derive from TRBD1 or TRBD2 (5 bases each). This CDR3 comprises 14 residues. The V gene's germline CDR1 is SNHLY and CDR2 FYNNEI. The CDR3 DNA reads TGTGCCAGCGGGGACGGCAGCGCAGATACGAACCATTTTTTC. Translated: CASGDGSADTNHFF.

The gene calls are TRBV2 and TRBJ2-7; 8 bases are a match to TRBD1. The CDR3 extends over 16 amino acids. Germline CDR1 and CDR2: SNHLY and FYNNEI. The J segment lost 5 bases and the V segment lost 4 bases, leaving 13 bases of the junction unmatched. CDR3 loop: CASSGAGQANLDEQYV. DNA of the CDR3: TGTGCCAGCAGTGGGGCGGGACAGGCGAACCTTGACGAGCAGTACGTC.